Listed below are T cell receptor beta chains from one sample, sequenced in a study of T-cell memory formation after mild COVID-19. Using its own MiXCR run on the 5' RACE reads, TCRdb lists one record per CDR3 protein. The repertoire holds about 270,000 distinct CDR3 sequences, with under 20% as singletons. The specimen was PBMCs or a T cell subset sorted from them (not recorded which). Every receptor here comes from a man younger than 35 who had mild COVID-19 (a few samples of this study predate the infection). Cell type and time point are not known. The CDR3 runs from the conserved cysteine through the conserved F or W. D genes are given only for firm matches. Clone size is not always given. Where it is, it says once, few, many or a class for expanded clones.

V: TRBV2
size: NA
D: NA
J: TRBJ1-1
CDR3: CASRGRTEAFF
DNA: TGTGCCAGCAGAGGGCGGACTGAAGCTTTCTTT

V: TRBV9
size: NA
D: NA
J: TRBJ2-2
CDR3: CASSVTTAGELFF
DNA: TGTGCCAGCAGCGTAACCACGGCCGGGGAGCTGTTTTTT

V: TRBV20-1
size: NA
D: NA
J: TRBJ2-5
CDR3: CSAISPAGLEETQYF
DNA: TGCAGTGCCATTAGTCCCGCAGGTCTAGAAGAGACCCAGTACTTC

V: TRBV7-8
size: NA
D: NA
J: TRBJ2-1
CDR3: CASSLRRDSLNEQFF
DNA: TGTGCCAGCAGCTTACGGCGGGACAGCCTCAATGAGCAGTTCTTC

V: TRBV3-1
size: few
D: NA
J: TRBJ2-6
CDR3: CASSLQVRGSGANVLTF
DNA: TGTGCCAGCAGCCTCCAAGTCCGGGGGTCTGGGGCCAACGTCCTGACTTTC

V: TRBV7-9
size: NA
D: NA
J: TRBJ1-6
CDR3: CASSLSAMSYNSPLHF
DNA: TGTGCCAGCAGCTTGTCGGCTATGTCCTATAATTCACCCCTCCACTTT

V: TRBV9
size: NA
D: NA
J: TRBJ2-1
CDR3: CASSVEAWNEQFF
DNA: TGTGCCAGCAGCGTAGAGGCATGGAATGAGCAGTTCTTC

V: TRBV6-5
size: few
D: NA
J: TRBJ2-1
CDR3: CASSYDAAESYNEQFF
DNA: TGTGCCAGCAGTTACGATGCGGCAGAGTCCTACAATGAGCAGTTCTTC

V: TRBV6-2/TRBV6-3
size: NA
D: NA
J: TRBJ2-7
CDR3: CASSYRQYEQYF
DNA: TGTGCCAGCAGTTACAGGCAATACGAGCAGTACTTC

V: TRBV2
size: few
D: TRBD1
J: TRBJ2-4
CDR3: CASSEPGQALNIQYF
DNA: TGTGCCAGCAGTGAACCGGGACAGGCCTTGAACATTCAGTACTTC

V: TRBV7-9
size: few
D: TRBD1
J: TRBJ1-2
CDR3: CASTETGANYGYTF
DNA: TGTGCCAGCACCGAAACAGGGGCGAACTATGGCTACACCTTC

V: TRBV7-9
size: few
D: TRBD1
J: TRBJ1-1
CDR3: CASSGRDRVIEAFF
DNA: TGTGCCAGCAGCGGCCGGGACAGGGTGATTGAAGCTTTCTTT

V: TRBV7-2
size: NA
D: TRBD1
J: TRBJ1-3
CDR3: CASSSDRGLNTIYF
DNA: TGTGCCAGCAGCTCGGACAGGGGGCTGAACACCATATATTTT

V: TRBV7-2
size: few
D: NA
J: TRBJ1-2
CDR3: CASSYLQGSGYTF
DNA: TGTGCCAGCAGCTACCTACAGGGTTCTGGCTACACCTTC

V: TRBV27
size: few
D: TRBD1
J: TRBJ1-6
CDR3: CASSARTGRLTYNSPLHF
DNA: TGTGCCAGCAGTGCCCGGACAGGTCGACTTACATATAATTCACCCCTCCACTTT

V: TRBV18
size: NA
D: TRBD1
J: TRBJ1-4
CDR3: CASSPGTGEKLFF
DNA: TGTGCCAGCTCACCAGGGACAGGGGAAAAACTGTTTTTT

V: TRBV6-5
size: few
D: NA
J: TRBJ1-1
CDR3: CASSLTRGGNTEAFF
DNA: TGTGCCAGCAGCCTAACGAGAGGAGGGAACACTGAAGCTTTCTTT

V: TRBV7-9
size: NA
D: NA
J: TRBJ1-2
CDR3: CASIPTGSYGYTF
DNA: TGTGCCAGCATCCCCACAGGGTCCTATGGCTACACCTTC

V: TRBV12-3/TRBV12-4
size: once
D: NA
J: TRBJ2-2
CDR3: CASSLSETGELFF
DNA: TGTGCCAGCAGTCTTTCTGAGACCGGGGAGCTGTTTTTT

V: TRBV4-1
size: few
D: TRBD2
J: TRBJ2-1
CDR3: CASSHLTSGQQFF
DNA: TGCGCCAGCAGCCACCTAACTAGCGGCCAGCAGTTCTTC

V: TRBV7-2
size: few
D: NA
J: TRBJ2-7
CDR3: CASSPRFHEQYF
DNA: TGTGCCAGCAGCCCCAGGTTCCACGAGCAGTACTTC

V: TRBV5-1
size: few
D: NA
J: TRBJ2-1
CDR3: CASSLASEQFF
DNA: TGCGCCAGCAGCTTAGCGAGTGAGCAGTTCTTC

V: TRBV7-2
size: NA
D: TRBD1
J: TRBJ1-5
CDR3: CASSSRQGADQPQHF
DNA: TGTGCCAGCAGCTCGAGACAGGGAGCGGATCAGCCCCAGCATTTT

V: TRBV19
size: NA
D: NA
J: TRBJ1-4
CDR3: CASGGTATNEKLFF
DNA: TGTGCCAGTGGCGGGACTGCAACTAATGAAAAACTGTTTTTT

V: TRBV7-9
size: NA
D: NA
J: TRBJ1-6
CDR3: CASSFGDSPLHF
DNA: TGTGCCAGCAGCTTCGGAGATTCACCCCTCCACTTT

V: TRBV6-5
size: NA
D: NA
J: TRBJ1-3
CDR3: CASSYGGNTIYF
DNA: TGTGCCAGCAGTTACGGGGGGAACACCATATATTTT

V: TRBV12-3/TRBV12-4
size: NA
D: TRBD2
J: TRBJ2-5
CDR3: CASTAGRGFETQYF
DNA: TGTGCCAGCACCGCGGGGAGGGGATTTGAGACCCAGTACTTC

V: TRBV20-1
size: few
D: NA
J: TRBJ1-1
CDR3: CSAKTPGAFF
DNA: TGCAGTGCTAAGACCCCCGGGGCTTTCTTT

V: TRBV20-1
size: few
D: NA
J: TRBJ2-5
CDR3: CSARVRAQETQYF
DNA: TGCAGTGCTAGAGTGCGGGCACAAGAGACCCAGTACTTC

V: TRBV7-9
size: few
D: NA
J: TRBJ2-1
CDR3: CASSLAVGAGEQFF
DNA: TGTGCCAGCAGCTTAGCTGTGGGGGCGGGTGAGCAGTTCTTC

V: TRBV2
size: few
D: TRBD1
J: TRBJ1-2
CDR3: CATRTGRPYGYTF
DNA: TGTGCCACTCGGACAGGGAGGCCCTATGGCTACACCTTC

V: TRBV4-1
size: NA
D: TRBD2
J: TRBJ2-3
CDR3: CASSQGGTVTDTQYF
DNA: TGCGCCAGCAGCCAGGGAGGGACTGTCACAGATACGCAGTATTTT

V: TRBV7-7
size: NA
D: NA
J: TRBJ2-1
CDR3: CASSSERGNEQFF
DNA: TGTGCTAGCAGCTCTGAACGGGGCAATGAGCAGTTCTTC

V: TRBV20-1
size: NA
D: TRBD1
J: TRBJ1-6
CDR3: CSAIPTGFGSPLHF
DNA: TGCAGTGCGATCCCGACAGGGTTCGGTTCACCCCTCCACTTT

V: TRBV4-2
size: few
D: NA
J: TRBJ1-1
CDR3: CASSITGTGNRAFF
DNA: TGTGCCAGCAGCATTACAGGGACGGGAAATCGAGCTTTCTTT

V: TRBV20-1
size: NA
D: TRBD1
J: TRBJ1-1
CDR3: CSAGKGAYTEAFF
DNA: TGCAGTGCTGGGAAGGGGGCTTACACTGAAGCTTTCTTT

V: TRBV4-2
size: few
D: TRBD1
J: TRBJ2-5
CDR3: CASSQEAVTGGEETQYF
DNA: TGTGCCAGCAGCCAAGAGGCAGTTACAGGGGGCGAAGAGACCCAGTACTTC

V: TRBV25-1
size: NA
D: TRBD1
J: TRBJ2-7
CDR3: CASSDHGDRAYEQYF
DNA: TGTGCCAGCAGTGATCATGGGGACAGGGCCTACGAGCAGTACTTC

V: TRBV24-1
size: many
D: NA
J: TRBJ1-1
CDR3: CATRSRVGAEAFF
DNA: TGTGCCACCAGGTCGCGGGTAGGGGCTGAAGCTTTCTTT

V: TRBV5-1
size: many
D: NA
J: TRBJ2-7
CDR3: CASSLPGPGTDEQYF
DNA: TGCGCCAGCAGCTTGCCTGGACCCGGGACTGACGAGCAGTACTTC